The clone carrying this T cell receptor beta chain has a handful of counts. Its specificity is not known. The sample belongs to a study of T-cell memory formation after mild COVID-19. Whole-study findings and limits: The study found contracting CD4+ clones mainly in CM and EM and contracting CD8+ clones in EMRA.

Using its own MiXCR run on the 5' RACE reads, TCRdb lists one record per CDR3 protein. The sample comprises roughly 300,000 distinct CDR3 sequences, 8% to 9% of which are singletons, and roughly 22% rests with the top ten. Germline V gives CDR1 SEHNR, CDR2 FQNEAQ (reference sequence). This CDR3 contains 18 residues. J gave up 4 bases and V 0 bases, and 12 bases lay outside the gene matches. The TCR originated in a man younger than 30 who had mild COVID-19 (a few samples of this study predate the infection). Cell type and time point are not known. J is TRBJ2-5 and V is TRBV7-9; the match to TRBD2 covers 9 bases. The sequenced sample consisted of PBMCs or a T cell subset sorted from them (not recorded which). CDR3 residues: CASSLAGPRGGGRETQYF. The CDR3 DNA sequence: TGTGCCAGCAGCTTAGCAGGCCCGCGGGGGGGCGGGAGAGAGACCCAGTACTTC.